This T cell receptor (beta chain) comes out of a study of beta chain features in type 1 diabetes. V lost 4 bases, J lost 3 bases, and 9 bases stayed unmatched. In germline, CDR1 is LGHNA, CDR2 YSLEER. CDR3 length equals 16 residues. On this clone itself: Its antigen is still unknown.

Isolated RNA was reverse transcribed in full, so expressed TCRB transcripts were sequenced. Method: immunoSEQ multiplex PCR; TCRdb's copy keeps in-frame clones and lacks some. Counted here are over 150,000 clones, 10% occurring once; the ten biggest clones make up more than 0.4%. The study's findings and limits: Across all four CD4+ subsets, people with type 1 diabetes showed modestly shorter TCRB CDR3s.

The sequenced material came from central memory CD4+ T cells from blood. The clonotype originates from a man under 40 with type 1 diabetes. The J gene is TRBJ2-1, the V gene TRBV4-3; 7 bases agree with TRBD2. CDR3 sequence reads: CASSREGTSFYNEQFF. For the CDR3, the DNA is TGCGCCAGCAGCCGGGAGGGGACTTCTTTCTACAATGAGCAGTTCTTC.